Shown below are 29 T cell receptor beta chains from a single sample sequenced in a study of blood T cell repertoires in COVID-19. Repertoires were generated with immunoSEQ multiplex PCR, while TCRdb's copy carries only in-frame clones and drops some. The data show some 90,000 clones, about 80% seen once. Sequenced sample: peripheral blood. Receptors were obtained from a woman between 65 and 79 years old with acute or convalescent COVID-19.

V gene TRBV3-1 (or the pseudogene TRBV3-2) combines with J gene TRBJ1-5, with a tentative D call TRBD1 (6 bases). The CDR3 contains 15 residues. Trimming took 1 base from V and 10 from J, leaving 17 bases between them. CDR1 and CDR2 (germline): LGHDT, YNNKEL (reference sequence). As DNA, the CDR3 is TGTGCCAGCAGCCAAGCCGCGGGGGCGGGGACCCCCCAGCATTTT. Protein: CASSQAAGAGTPQHF.

The CDR3 protein is CASSFTSGILAKNIQYF. For the CDR3, the DNA is TGTGCCAGCAGCTTTACTAGCGGGATACTAGCCAAAAACATTCAGTACTTC. The chain joins TRBV11-2 to TRBJ2-4; 10 bases line up with TRBD2. The trim removed 3 bases at V and 0 bases at J, leaving 5 bases unmatched. CDR1 and CDR2 (germline): SGHAT, FQNNGV. The CDR3 is 17 residues long.

The chain joins TRBV9 to TRBJ2-3, with TRBD2 as a possible D gene (5 bases). Germline V gene data show CDR1 as SGDLS and CDR2 as YYNGEE. This CDR3 is built from 15 residues. V was pared by 4 bases and J by 5 bases, with 17 bases between. CDR3 sequence reads: CASSPETGWGDTQYF. As DNA, the CDR3 is TGTGCCAGCAGCCCCGAGACGGGGTGGGGAGATACGCAGTATTTT.

CDR3 residues: CASIRRGTNGYTF. The CDR3 nucleotides read TGTGCCAGCATTAGGAGGGGAACTAATGGCTACACCTTC. The chain employs TRBV12-3 or TRBV12-4 and TRBJ1-2, with D possibly being TRBD1 (5 bases). Trimming took 7 bases from V and 6 from J, leaving 15 bases between them. The CDR3 contains 13 residues.

The chain combines TRBV11-2 with TRBJ2-1; 8 bases fit TRBD2. Unmatched junction bases numbered 12, after V lost 5 bases and J lost 6 bases. CDR1 is SGHAT and CDR2 is FQNNGV in the germline V gene. The length of the CDR3 is 16 residues. In DNA, the CDR3 is TGTGCCAGCAGCCCACGGATAGCGGGGAGGGGCAATGAGCAGTTCTTC. It translates to CASSPRIAGRGNEQFF.

The chain has TRBV5-4 and TRBJ2-2; 10 positions agree with TRBD1. V shed 4 bases and J 4 bases; nucleotides not matched to a gene: 10. The length of the CDR3 is 17 residues. Germline assignment: CDR1 SGHNT and CDR2 YYREEE (reference sequence). CDR3 amino acids: CASSAAGTGVSTGELFF. In nucleotides, the CDR3 is TGTGCCAGCAGCGCCGCCGGGACAGGGGTTTCCACCGGGGAGCTGTTTTTT.

The rearrangement joins TRBV28 to TRBJ1-3; D is undetermined. Germline assignment: CDR1 MDHEN and CDR2 SYDVKM. The CDR3 extends over 13 amino acids. V was cut by 0 bases and J by 4 bases, with 4 bases left in between. The CDR3 bases are TGTGCCAGCAGTTTATGGGCCGGAAACACCATATATTTT. It yields the protein CASSLWAGNTIYF.

The CDR3 region is CASSQAPGSQETQYF. CDR3 sequence (DNA): TGTGCCAGCAGCCAAGCCCCGGGGAGCCAAGAGACCCAGTACTTC. The rearrangement uses TRBV4-2 and TRBJ2-5, with D possibly being TRBD2 (5 bases). This CDR3 is built from 15 residues. Germline V gene sequence: CDR1 LGHNA, CDR2 YNFKEQ. With 1 base removed from V and 1 base from J, the gap between germline ends came to 10 bases.

This clone was observed a few times. The chain employs TRBV6-6 and TRBJ1-1, with D uncertain. V lost 2 bases and J lost 8, with 15 bases in between. The germline V gene has CDR1 MNHNY and CDR2 SVGAGI (reference sequence). The CDR3 runs to 14 residues. DNA for the CDR3: TGTGCCAGCAGTTACGAGGCCGGAGGTGAGGAAGCTTTCTTT. It is translated as CASSYEAGGEEAFF.

The genes are TRBV16 and TRBJ1-2; D is uncertain. V lost 6 bases, J lost 8 bases, and 13 bases lay in between. The CDR3 covers 12 residues. Germline assignment: CDR1 KGHSY and CDR2 FQNENV. The CDR3 is CASSHTRGGYTF. The CDR3 DNA is TGTGCCAGCAGTCATACACGGGGAGGCTACACCTTC.

V usage is TRBV9 and J usage is TRBJ1-4, with D unresolved. The V end was cut by 0 bases, the J end by 7 bases, with 10 bases between. The CDR3 is 14 residues long. Germline loops: CDR1 SGDLS, CDR2 YYNGEE. The DNA of the CDR3 is TGTGCCAGCAGCGTAGATCCCCGAGGTGAAAAACTGTTTTTT. As protein: CASSVDPRGEKLFF.

This clone was seen a single time. The chain recombines TRBV29-1 with TRBJ1-2; TRBD1 agrees at 8 bases. The V segment lost 2 bases and the J segment 2 bases; nucleotides outside the gene matches: 1. CDR1 SQVTM and CDR2 ANQGSEA come from the germline V gene. The CDR3 totals 13 residues. The CDR3 here is CSVEPGGNYGYTF. For the CDR3, the DNA is TGCAGCGTTGAACCAGGGGGCAACTATGGCTACACCTTC.

The table lists this clone with a few counts. This chain connects TRBV10-3 to TRBJ2-3; no definite D call. The V gene lost 5 bases and the J gene lost 2 bases, with 11 bases spanning the gap. The germline V gene encodes CDR1 ENHRY and CDR2 SYGVKD. This CDR3 comprises 14 residues. CDR3 residues: CAISQALSTDTQYF. The CDR3 DNA sequence: TGTGCCATCAGTCAGGCGCTTTCCACAGATACGCAGTATTTT.

In this sample, this clone turned up a few times. The chain couples TRBV13 to TRBJ2-5, with 8 bases identical to TRBD2. The V gene's germline CDR1 is PRHDT and CDR2 FYEKMQ (reference sequence). V lost 11 bases, J lost 5 bases, and 16 bases stayed unmatched. The CDR3 contains 15 residues. CDR3 protein: CACGPAGVRSETQYF. CDR3 sequence (DNA): TGTGCCTGCGGTCCAGCGGGAGTCAGGTCGGAGACCCAGTACTTC.

This clone appeared a few times. This chain links TRBV29-1 with TRBJ2-7, with D possibly being TRBD1 (6 bases). Germline V gene lookup returns CDR1 SQVTM and CDR2 ANQGSEA. V lost 4 bases and J lost 2, with 15 bases in between. The CDR3 spans 14 residues. CDR3 sequence: CSVVMQQGTYEQYF. The CDR3 coding sequence is TGCAGCGTTGTAATGCAACAGGGAACCTACGAGCAGTACTTC.

The chain joins TRBV7-2 to TRBJ2-7; 15 bases are shared with TRBD2. The germline V gene has CDR1 SGHTA and CDR2 FQGNSA. The V gene end was trimmed by 5 bases and the J gene end by 2 bases; junction bases not matched to a gene: 4. The CDR3 is 16 residues long. CDR3 in amino acids: CASSPGLAGGPYEQYF. CDR3 nucleotides: TGTGCCAGCAGCCCAGGACTAGCGGGGGGGCCCTACGAGCAGTACTTC.

J is TRBJ2-7 and V is TRBV6-1, with 11 bases aligning to TRBD2. J gave up 0 bases and V 3 bases, and 13 bases lay outside the gene matches. Germline V CDR1 and CDR2: MNHNS, SASEGT. This CDR3 spans 19 amino acids. CDR3 DNA: TGTGCCAGCAGTGATATGTGGCTAGCGGGGGGACGTAGCTCCTACGAGCAGTACTTC. It is translated as CASSDMWLAGGRSSYEQYF.

This clone was seen many times. The chain has TRBV5-4 and TRBJ1-2, with 8 bases identical to TRBD1. The CDR3 length is 13 residues. Germline V gene lookup returns CDR1 SGHNT and CDR2 YYREEE (reference sequence). After removal of 4 bases from V and 6 bases from J, the junction contained 5 bases not matched to a gene. CDR3 sequence reads: CASSPGQGDGYTF. Here the CDR3 DNA reads TGTGCCAGCAGCCCCGGACAGGGCGATGGCTACACCTTC.

The chain uses TRBV7-2 and TRBJ2-1; a possible D gene is TRBD2 (7 bases). Germline V gene sequence: CDR1 SGHTA, CDR2 FQGNSA. This CDR3 region has 16 residues. The ends were cut back, 1 base at V and 8 bases at J, with 18 bases in the middle. The CDR3: CASSLVGGAAGYEQFF. Written as DNA, the CDR3 is TGTGCCAGCAGCTTAGTTGGGGGGGCAGCCGGATATGAGCAGTTCTTC.

This chain links TRBV14 with TRBJ2-2, with D perhaps matching TRBD1 (5 bases). The germline V gene encodes CDR1 SGHDN and CDR2 FVKESK. The CDR3 covers 14 residues. Trimming took off 4 bases at V and 6 bases at J, with 12 bases between the two ends. CDR3 nucleotide sequence: TGTGCCAGCAGCCTTCGACAGCCGGCCGGGGAGCTGTTTTTT. Its translation: CASSLRQPAGELFF.

This clone showed up just once. The chain uses TRBV9 and TRBJ2-7, with D possibly matching TRBD2 (5 bases). The CDR3 consists of 14 residues. V shed 4 bases and J shed 0 bases, with 11 bases lying between them. In germline, CDR1 is SGDLS, CDR2 YYNGEE. The CDR3 DNA sequence: TGTGCCAGCAGCCCGGGGATGTACTCCTACGAGCAGTACTTC. Protein sequence: CASSPGMYSYEQYF.

This rearrangement joins TRBV6-7 to TRBJ1-2; D gene ambiguous. TRBV6-7 is an ORF; its function is uncertain. V was trimmed by 2 bases and J by 2 bases, leaving 12 bases between them. The CDR3 consists of 15 residues. The CDR3 protein is CASSYGTPLNYGYTF. DNA for the CDR3: TGTGCCAGCAGTTACGGTACACCCTTAAACTATGGCTACACCTTC.

V usage is TRBV14 and J usage is TRBJ2-3; TRBD2 aligns across 12 bases. CDR3 length equals 18 residues. CDR1 is SGHDN, CDR2 FVKESK, per germline. J gave up 2 bases and V 1 base, and 7 bases lay outside the gene matches. In nucleotides, the CDR3 is TGTGCCAGCAGCCAAGGCCACCTAGCGGGAGGGCCCACAGATACGCAGTATTTT. This sequence encodes CASSQGHLAGGPTDTQYF. The full variable domain, with the rest looked up from reference TRBV14 and TRBJ2-3, is EAGVTQFPSHSVIEKGQTVTLRCDPISGHDNLYWYRRVMGKEIKFLLHFVKESKQDESGMPNNRFLAERTGGTYSTLKVQPAELEDSGVYFCASSQGHLAGGPTDTQYFGPGTRLTVL.

The V and J genes are TRBV6-1 and TRBJ2-4, with TRBD2 matching over 9 bases. CDR1 and CDR2 (germline): MNHNS, SASEGT. Trimming took 2 bases from V and 2 from J; bases not matched to a gene: 7. This CDR3 is built from 17 residues. The CDR3 loop reads CASSESPSGITKNIQYF. CDR3 in DNA: TGTGCCAGCAGTGAATCTCCTAGCGGGATAACCAAAAACATTCAGTACTTC.

J is TRBJ2-6 and V is TRBV21-1; no DNA check was done on the table's D call, TRBD1. TRBV21-1 is a pseudogene segment. The CDR3 totals 22 residues. CDR3 protein: CASSPPQGGTRPLSSGANVLTF. For the CDR3, the DNA is TGTGCCAGCAGCCCACCACAGGGGGGCACCCGACCTCTGAGCTCTGGGGCCAACGTCCTGACTTTC.

This chain links TRBV19 with TRBJ1-4; no firm D call. Germline V gene lookup returns CDR1 LNHDA and CDR2 SQIVND (reference sequence). V lost 1 base to trimming and J lost 8 bases, with 8 bases between them. The CDR3 covers 13 residues. In nucleotides, the CDR3 is TGTGCCAGTAGTATAGTCAGATCCGAAAAACTGTTTTTT. Translation: CASSIVRSEKLFF.

V gene TRBV6-5 combines with J gene TRBJ2-3; D perhaps matches TRBD2 (6 bases). Germline lookup yields CDR1 MNHEY and CDR2 SVGAGI. The ends were cut back, 6 bases at V and 3 bases at J, with 10 bases in the middle. CDR3 length equals 13 residues. The CDR3 DNA follows: TGTGCCAGCAGAAGGAGGGCGACAGATACGCAGTATTTT. It specifies CASRRRATDTQYF.

The V call is TRBV7-2, the J call TRBJ1-5; D gene unclear. This CDR3 has 15 residues. From germline, CDR1 is SGHTA and CDR2 FQGNSA. Trimming took off 1 base at V and 0 bases at J, with 7 bases between the two ends. The CDR3 spells CASSLGHYSNQPQHF. The DNA for the CDR3 is TGTGCCAGCAGCTTAGGACATTATAGCAATCAGCCCCAGCATTTT.

The V and J genes are TRBV6-4 and TRBJ2-4, with 10 bases matching TRBD2. CDR3 length: 18 amino acids. CDR1 is MRHNA, CDR2 SNTAGT, per germline. Germline trimming cut 0 bases from V and 0 bases from J; bases unmatched to any gene: 5. The CDR3 loop reads CASSDSASGSSAKNIQYF. The CDR3 bases are TGTGCCAGCAGTGACTCGGCTAGCGGGAGCTCAGCCAAAAACATTCAGTACTTC.